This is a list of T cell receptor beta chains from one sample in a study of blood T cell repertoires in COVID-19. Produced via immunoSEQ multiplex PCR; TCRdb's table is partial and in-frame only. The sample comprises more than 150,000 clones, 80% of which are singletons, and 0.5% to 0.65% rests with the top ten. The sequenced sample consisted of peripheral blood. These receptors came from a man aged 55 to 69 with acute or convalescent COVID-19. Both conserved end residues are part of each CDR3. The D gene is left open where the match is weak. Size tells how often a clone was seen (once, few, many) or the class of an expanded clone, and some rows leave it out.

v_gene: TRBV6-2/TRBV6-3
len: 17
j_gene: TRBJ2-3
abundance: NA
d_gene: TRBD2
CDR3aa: CASSYGTSGTLQDTQYF
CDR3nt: TGTGCCAGCAGTTACGGGACTAGCGGCACCCTCCAAGATACGCAGTATTTT

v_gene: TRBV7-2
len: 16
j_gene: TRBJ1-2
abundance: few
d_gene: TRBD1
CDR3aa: CASRSGTGTGGSGYTF
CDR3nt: TGTGCCAGCAGGTCAGGGACCGGGACAGGGGGATCTGGCTACACCTTC

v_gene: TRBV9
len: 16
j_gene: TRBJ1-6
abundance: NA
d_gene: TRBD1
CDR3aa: CASSDTAGTVTGPLHF
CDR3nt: TGTGCCAGCAGCGACACAGCCGGGACAGTCACTGGGCCCCTCCACTTT

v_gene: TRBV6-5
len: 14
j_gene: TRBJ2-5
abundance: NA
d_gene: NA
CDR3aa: CASSLDGAQETQYF
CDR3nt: TGTGCCAGCAGTCTAGACGGAGCTCAAGAGACCCAGTACTTC

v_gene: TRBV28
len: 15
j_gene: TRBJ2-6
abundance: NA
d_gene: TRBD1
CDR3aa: CASSRQGAGANVLTF
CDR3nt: TGTGCCAGCTCCCGTCAGGGGGCGGGGGCCAACGTCCTGACTTTC

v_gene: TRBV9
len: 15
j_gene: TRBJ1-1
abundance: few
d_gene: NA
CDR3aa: CASSVMTGFGTEAFF
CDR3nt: TGTGCCAGCAGCGTCATGACAGGCTTTGGCACTGAAGCTTTCTTT

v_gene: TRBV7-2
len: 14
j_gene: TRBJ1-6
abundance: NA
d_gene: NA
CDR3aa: CASSFLVVDSPLHF
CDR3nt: TGTGCCAGCAGCTTCCTGGTAGTGGATTCACCCCTCCACTTT

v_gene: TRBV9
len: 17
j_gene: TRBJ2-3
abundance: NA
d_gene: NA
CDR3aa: CASSPQRSAGNTDTQYF
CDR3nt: TGTGCCAGCAGCCCCCAGAGGTCCGCGGGAAATACAGATACGCAGTATTTT

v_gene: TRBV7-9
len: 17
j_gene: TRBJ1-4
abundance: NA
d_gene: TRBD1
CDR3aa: CASSIYRGPATNEKLFF
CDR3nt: TGTGCCAGCAGCATCTACAGGGGGCCGGCAACTAATGAAAAACTGTTTTTT

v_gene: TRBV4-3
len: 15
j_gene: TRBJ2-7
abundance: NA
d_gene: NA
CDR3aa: CASSQDLSPSYEQYF
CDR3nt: TGCGCCAGCAGCCAAGATCTGAGCCCCTCCTACGAGCAGTACTTC

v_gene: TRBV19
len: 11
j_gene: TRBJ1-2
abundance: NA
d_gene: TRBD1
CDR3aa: CASSRTGEIYF
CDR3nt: TGTGCCAGTAGTAGAACAGGGGAGATTTACTTC

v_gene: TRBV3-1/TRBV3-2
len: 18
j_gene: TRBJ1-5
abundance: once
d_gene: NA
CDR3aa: CASSLGGLFGGSNQPQHF
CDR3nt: TGTGCCAGCAGCCTTGGGGGGTTGTTTGGGGGAAGCAATCAGCCCCAGCATTTT

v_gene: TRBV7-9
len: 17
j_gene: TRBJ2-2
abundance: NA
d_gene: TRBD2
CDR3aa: CASSSNDLAGNTGELFF
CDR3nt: TGTGCCAGCAGCTCAAACGACCTAGCGGGGAACACCGGGGAGCTGTTTTTT

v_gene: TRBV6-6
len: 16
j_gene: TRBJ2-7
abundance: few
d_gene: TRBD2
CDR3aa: CASRPPTSGGSYEQYF
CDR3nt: TGTGCCAGCAGACCCCCGACTAGCGGGGGGTCCTACGAGCAGTACTTC

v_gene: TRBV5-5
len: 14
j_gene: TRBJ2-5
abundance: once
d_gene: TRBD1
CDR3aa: CASSSNRGGETQYF
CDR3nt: TGTGCCAGCAGCTCGAACAGGGGCGGAGAGACCCAGTACTTC

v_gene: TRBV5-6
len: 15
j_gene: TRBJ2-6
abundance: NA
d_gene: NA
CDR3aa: CASSRQSAGANVLTF
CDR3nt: TGTGCCAGCAGCAGACAGTCAGCCGGGGCCAACGTCCTGACTTTC

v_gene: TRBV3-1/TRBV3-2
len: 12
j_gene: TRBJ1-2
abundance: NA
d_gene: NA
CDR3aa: CASSRPGLGYTF
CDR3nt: TGTGCCAGCAGCCGGCCCGGACTCGGCTACACCTTC

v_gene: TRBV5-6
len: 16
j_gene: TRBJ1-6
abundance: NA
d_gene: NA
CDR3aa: CASRLRDSSYNSPLHF
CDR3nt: TGTGCCAGCAGATTACGCGATAGCTCCTATAATTCACCCCTCCACTTT

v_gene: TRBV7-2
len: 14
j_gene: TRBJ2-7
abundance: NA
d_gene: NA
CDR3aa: CASSLGGNLNEQYF
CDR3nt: TGTGCCAGCAGCTTAGGAGGGAACCTGAACGAGCAGTACTTC

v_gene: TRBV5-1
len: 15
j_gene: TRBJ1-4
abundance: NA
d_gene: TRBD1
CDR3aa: CASSSGTGQGEKLFF
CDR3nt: TGCGCCAGCAGCTCCGGGACAGGGCAGGGGGAAAAACTGTTTTTT

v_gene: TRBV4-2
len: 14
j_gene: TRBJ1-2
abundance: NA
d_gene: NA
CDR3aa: CASRNTGTNYGYTF
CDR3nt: TGTGCCAGCAGAAATACAGGGACAAACTATGGCTACACCTTC

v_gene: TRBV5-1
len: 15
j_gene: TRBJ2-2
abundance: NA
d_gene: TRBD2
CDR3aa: CASSWGLAGTGELFF
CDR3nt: TGCGCCAGCAGCTGGGGACTAGCGGGAACCGGGGAGCTGTTTTTT

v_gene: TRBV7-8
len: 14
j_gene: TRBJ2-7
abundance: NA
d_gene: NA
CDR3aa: CASSLSGYSYEQYF
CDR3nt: TGTGCCAGCAGCCTTAGCGGATACTCCTACGAGCAGTACTTC

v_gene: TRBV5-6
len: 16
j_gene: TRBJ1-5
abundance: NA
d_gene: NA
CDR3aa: CASSPSGGGRNQPQHF
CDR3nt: TGTGCCAGCAGCCCGAGCGGCGGAGGGCGCAATCAGCCCCAGCATTTT

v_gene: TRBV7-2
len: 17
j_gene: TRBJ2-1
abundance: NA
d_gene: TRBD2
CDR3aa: CASSLGGSGRAVTEQFF
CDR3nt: TGTGCCAGCAGCTTAGGGGGGAGCGGGAGGGCCGTCACTGAGCAGTTCTTC

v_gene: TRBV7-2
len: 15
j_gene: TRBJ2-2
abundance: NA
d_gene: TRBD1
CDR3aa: CASTTRGPLTGELFF
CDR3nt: TGTGCCAGCACCACTAGGGGGCCATTGACCGGGGAGCTGTTTTTT

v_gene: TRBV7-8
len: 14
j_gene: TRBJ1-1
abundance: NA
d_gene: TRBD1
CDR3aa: CASSLVGGETEAFF
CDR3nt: TGTGCCAGCAGCTTAGTAGGGGGCGAGACTGAAGCTTTCTTT

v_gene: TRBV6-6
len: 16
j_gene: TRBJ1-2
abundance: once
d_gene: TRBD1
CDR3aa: CASSYLGQPANYGYTF
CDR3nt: TGTGCCAGCAGTTACTTGGGACAGCCTGCTAACTATGGCTACACCTTC

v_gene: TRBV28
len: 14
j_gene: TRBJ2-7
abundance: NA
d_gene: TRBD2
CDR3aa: CASRIAGGTYEQYF
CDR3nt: TGTGCCAGCAGGATAGCGGGAGGGACCTACGAGCAGTACTTC

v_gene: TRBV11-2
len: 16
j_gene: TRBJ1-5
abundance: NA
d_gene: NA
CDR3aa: CASSLGEGLINQPQHF
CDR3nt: TGTGCCAGCAGCTTAGGGGAAGGACTGATCAATCAGCCCCAGCATTTT

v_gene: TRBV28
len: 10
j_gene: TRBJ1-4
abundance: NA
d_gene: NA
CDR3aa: CASSSGLLFF
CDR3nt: TGTGCCAGCAGCTCAGGGTTACTGTTTTTT

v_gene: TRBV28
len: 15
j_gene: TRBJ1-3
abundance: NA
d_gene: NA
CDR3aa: CASSQDRNSGNTIYF
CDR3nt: TGTGCCAGCAGTCAGGACAGAAACTCTGGAAACACCATATATTTT

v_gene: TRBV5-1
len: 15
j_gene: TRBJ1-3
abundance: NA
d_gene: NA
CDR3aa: CASSPDSFSGNTIYF
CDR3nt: TGCGCCAGCAGCCCGGACAGTTTCTCTGGAAACACCATATATTTT

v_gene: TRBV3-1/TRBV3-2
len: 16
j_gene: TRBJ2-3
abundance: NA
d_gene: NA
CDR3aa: CASSQDMGGATDTQYF
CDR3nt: TGTGCCAGCAGCCAAGATATGGGGGGGGCCACAGATACGCAGTATTTT

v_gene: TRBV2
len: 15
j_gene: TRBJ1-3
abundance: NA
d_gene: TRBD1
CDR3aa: CASNSGQGSGNTIYF
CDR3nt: TGTGCCAGCAACTCCGGACAGGGCTCTGGAAACACCATATATTTT

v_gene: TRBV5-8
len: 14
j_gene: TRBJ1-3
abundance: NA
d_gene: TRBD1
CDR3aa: CASSFTGAGNTIYF
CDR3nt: TGTGCCAGCAGCTTTACAGGGGCTGGAAACACCATATATTTT

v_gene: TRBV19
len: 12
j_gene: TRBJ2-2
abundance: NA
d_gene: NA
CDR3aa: CASSIRVGELFF
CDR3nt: TGTGCCAGTAGTATCAGGGTGGGGGAGCTGTTTTTT

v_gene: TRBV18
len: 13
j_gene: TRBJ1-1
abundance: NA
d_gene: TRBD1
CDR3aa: CASSVDREVLTFF
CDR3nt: TGTGCCAGCTCTGTCGACAGGGAAGTGCTAACTTTCTTT

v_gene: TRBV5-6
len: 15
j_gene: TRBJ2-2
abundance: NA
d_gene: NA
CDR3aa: CASSFKRSGVGELFF
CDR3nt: TGTGCCAGCAGCTTTAAGCGTTCCGGGGTCGGGGAGCTGTTTTTT

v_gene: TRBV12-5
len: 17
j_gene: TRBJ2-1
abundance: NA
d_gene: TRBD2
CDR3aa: CASGLTPSGSSYNEQFF
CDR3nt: TGTGCTAGTGGTCTAACCCCTAGCGGGAGCTCCTACAATGAGCAGTTCTTC

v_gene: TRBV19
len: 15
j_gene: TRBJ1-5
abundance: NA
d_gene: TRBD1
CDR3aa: CASSTRQGPRQPQHF
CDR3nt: TGTGCCAGTAGTACCCGACAGGGCCCGCGTCAGCCCCAGCATTTT

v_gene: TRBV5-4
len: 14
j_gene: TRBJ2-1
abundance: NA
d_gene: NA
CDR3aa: CASSQDSSYNEQFF
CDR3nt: TGTGCCAGCAGCCAGGACAGCTCCTACAATGAGCAGTTCTTC

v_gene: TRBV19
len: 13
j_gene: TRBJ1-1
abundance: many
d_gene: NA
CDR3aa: CASSSQRATEAFF
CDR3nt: TGTGCCAGTAGTAGTCAGAGGGCCACTGAAGCTTTCTTT

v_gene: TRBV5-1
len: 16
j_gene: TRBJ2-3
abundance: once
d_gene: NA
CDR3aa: CASSPGLAPYTDTQYF
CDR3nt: TGCGCCAGCAGTCCTGGACTCGCCCCCTACACAGATACGCAGTATTTT

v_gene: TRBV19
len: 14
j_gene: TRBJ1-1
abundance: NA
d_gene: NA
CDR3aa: CASNEQALNTEAFF
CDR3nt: TGTGCCAGTAACGAACAGGCTCTGAACACTGAAGCTTTCTTT

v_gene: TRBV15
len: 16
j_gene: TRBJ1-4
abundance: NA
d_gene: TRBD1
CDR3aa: CATSRTPGTGGEKLFF
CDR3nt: TGTGCCACCAGCAGAACCCCCGGGACAGGTGGTGAAAAACTGTTTTTT

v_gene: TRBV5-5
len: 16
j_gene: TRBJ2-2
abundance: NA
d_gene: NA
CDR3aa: CASSPRATGNTGELFF
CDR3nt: TGTGCCAGCAGCCCGCGTGCCACAGGGAACACCGGGGAGCTGTTTTTT